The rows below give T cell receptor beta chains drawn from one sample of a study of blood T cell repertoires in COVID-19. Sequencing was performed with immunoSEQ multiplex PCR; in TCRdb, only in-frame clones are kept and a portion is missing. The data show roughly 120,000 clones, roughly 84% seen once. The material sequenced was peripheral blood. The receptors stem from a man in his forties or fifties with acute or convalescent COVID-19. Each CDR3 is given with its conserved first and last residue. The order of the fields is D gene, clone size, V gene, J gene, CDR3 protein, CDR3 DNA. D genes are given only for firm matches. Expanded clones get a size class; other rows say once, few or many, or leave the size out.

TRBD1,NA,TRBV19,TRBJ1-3,CASSIAAGQGAGNTIYF,TGTGCCAGTAGTATCGCCGCAGGACAGGGGGCTGGAAACACCATATATTTT
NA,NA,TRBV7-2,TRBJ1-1,CASSFSPNTEAFF,TGTGCCAGCAGCTTTAGCCCGAACACTGAAGCTTTCTTT
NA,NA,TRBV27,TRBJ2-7,CASSLEGFNEQYF,TGTGCCAGCAGTTTGGAGGGGTTTAACGAGCAGTACTTC
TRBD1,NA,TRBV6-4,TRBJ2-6,CASSDSPGTASGANVLTF,TGTGCCAGCAGTGACAGCCCTGGGACAGCGTCTGGGGCCAACGTCCTGACTTTC
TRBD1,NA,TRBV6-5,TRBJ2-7,CASSRGTGTYYEQYF,TGTGCCAGCAGTAGAGGGACAGGGACCTACTACGAGCAGTACTTC
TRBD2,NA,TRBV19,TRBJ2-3,CASSRGGDTQYF,TGTGCCAGTAGTAGGGGGGGAGATACGCAGTATTTT
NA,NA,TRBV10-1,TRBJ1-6,CASKPDSSYNSPLHF,TGCGCCAGCAAACCGGACAGCTCCTATAATTCACCCCTCCACTTT
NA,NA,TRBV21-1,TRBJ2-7,CASSKAGRGYFSSYEQYF,TGTGCCAGCAGCAAAGCCGGCAGGGGGTACTTCAGCTCCTACGAGCAGTACTTC
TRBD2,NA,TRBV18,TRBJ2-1,CASSPLGGNEQFF,TGTGCCAGCTCACCATTGGGAGGGAATGAGCAGTTCTTC
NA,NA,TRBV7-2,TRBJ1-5,CASSLYNQPQHF,TGTGCCAGCAGCTTATACAATCAGCCCCAGCATTTT
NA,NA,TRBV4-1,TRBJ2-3,CASSQTSRDTQYF,TGCGCCAGCAGCCAAACCTCTAGGGATACGCAGTATTTT
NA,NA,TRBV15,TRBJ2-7,CATSRDRASHEQYF,TGTGCCACCAGCAGAGATAGGGCTAGCCACGAGCAGTACTTC
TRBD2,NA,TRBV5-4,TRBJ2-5,CATGTSGGAETQYF,TGTGCCACCGGGACTAGCGGGGGGGCAGAGACCCAGTACTTC
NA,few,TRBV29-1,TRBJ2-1,CSVAGSSYNEQFF,TGCAGCGTTGCGGGGAGCTCCTACAATGAGCAGTTCTTC
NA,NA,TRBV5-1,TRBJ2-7,CASSFLSGALYEQYF,TGCGCCAGCAGCTTTCTGTCAGGGGCCCTTTACGAGCAGTACTTC
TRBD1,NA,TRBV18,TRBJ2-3,CASSPRGQTDTQYF,TGTGCCAGCTCACCCAGGGGGCAAACAGATACGCAGTATTTT
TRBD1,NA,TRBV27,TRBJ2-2,CASRDRAAGELFF,TGTGCCAGCAGGGACAGGGCGGCCGGGGAGCTGTTTTTT
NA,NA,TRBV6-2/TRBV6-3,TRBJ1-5,CASSYSSNSYSNQPQHF,TGTGCCAGCAGTTACTCGTCGAACAGTTATAGCAATCAGCCCCAGCATTTT
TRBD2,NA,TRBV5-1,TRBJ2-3,CASSLFSLAGGDTQYF,TGCGCCAGCAGCTTGTTCTCGCTAGCGGGGGGGGATACGCAGTATTTT
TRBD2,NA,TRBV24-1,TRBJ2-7,CATSAGGSSYEQYF,TGTGCCACCAGTGCGGGAGGAAGCTCCTACGAGCAGTACTTC
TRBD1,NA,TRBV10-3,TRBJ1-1,CAISDGQGADTEAFF,TGTGCCATCAGTGACGGACAGGGGGCTGACACTGAAGCTTTCTTT
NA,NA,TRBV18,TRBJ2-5,CASSDTGFGETQYF,TGTGCCAGCTCAGATACAGGGTTTGGGGAGACCCAGTACTTC
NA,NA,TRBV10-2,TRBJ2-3,CASSLRSREDTQYF,TGCGCCAGCAGTTTACGTAGCAGGGAAGATACGCAGTATTTT
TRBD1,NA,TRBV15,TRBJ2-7,CATSVYRGTGEQYF,TGTGCCACCAGCGTATACAGGGGGACGGGCGAGCAGTACTTC
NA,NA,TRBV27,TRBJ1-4,CASSLQGNNEKLFF,TGTGCCAGCAGTTTACAGGGGAATAATGAAAAACTGTTTTTT
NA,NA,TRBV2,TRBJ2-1,CASSGRTEYNEQFF,TGTGCCAGCAGTGGACGGACAGAATACAATGAGCAGTTCTTC
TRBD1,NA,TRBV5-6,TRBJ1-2,CASILQGEMVRGYTF,TGTGCCAGCATCCTTCAGGGGGAGATGGTCCGAGGCTACACCTTC
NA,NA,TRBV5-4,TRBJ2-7,CASSPGRAYEQYF,TGTGCCAGCAGCCCGGGTCGCGCCTACGAGCAGTACTTC
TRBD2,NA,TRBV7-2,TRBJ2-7,CASSFSGGGRGYEQYF,TGTGCCAGCAGCTTCTCGGGCGGGGGGCGTGGTTACGAGCAGTACTTC
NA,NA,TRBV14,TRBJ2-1,CASSQDRGRISNEQFF,TGTGCCAGCAGCCAAGATAGGGGCCGGATATCGAATGAGCAGTTCTTC
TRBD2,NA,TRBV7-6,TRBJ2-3,CARGLVSTDTQYF,TGTGCCAGGGGACTAGTTAGCACAGATACGCAGTATTTT
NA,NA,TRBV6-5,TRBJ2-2,CASKTGFSGELFF,TGTGCCAGCAAAACAGGGTTTAGCGGGGAGCTGTTTTTT
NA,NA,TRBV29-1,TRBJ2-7,CSVEAFEGEAIGYEQYF,TGCAGCGTTGAAGCCTTCGAAGGGGAGGCCATCGGGTACGAGCAGTACTTC
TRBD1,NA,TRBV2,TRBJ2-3,CASSLGPSRTGVSTDTQYF,TGTGCCAGCAGTCTGGGTCCTTCTCGGACAGGCGTTAGCACAGATACGCAGTATTTT
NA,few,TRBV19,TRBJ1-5,CASSIHWGGSEQPQHF,TGTGCCAGTAGTATCCACTGGGGAGGGTCTGAGCAGCCCCAGCATTTT